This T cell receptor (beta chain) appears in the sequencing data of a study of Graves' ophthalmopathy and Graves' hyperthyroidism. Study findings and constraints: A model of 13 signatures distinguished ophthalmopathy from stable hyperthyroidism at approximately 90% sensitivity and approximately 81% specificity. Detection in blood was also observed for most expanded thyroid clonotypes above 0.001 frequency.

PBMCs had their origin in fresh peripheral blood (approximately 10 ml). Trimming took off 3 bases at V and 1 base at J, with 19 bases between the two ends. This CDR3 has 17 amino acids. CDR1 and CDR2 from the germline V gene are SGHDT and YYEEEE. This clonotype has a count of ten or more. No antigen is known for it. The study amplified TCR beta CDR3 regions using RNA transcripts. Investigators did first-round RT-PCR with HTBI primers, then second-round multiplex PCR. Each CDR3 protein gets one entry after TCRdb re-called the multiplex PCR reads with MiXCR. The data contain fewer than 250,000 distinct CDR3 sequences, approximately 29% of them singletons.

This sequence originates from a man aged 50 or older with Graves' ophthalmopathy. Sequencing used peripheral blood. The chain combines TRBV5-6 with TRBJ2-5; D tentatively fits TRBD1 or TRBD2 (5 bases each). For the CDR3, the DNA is TGTGCCAGCAGCTCCCTCCGGGACCGCACCTCCCAAGAGACCCAGTACTTC. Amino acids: CASSSLRDRTSQETQYF.